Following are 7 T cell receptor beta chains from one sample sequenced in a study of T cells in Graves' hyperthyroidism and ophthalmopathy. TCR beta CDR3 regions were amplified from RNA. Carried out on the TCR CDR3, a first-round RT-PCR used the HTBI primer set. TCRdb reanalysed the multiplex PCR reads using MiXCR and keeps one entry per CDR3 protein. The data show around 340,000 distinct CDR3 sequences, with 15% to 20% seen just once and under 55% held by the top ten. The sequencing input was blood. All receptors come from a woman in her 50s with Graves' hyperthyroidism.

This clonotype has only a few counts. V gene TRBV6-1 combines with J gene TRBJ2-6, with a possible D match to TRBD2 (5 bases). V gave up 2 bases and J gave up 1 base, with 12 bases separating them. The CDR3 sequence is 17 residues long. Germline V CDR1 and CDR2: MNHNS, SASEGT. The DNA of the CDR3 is TGTGCCAGCAGTGAACTGAGGTCGGGGTCTGGGGCCAACGTCCTGACTTTC. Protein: CASSELRSGSGANVLTF.

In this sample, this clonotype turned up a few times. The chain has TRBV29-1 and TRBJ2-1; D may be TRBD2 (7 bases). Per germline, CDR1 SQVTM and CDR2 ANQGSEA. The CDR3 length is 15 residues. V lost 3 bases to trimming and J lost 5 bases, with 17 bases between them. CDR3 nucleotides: TGCAGCGTTGATATTTGGGGGGGCGCGGACAATGAGCAGTTCTTC. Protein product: CSVDIWGGADNEQFF.

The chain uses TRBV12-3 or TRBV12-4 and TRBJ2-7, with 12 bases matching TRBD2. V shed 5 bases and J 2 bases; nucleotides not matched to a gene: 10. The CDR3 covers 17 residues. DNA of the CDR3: TGTGCCAGCAGTCTCAGCGGGACTAGCGGGCAGCCCTACGAGCAGTACTTC. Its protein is CASSLSGTSGQPYEQYF.

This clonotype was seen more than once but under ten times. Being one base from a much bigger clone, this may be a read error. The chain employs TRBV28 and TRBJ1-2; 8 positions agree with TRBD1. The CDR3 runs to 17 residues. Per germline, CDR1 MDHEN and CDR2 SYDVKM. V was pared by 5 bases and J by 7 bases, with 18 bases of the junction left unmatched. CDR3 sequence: CASSAAAPGQERAGYTF. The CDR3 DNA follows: TGTGCCAGCAGTGCGGCGGCTCCGGGACAGGAAAGAGCTGGCTACACCTTC.

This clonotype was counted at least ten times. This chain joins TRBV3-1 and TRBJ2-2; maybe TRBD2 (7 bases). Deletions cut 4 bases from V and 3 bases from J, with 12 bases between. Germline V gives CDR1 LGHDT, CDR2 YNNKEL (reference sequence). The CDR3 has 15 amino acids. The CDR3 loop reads CASSLRGRDTGELFF. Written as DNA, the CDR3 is TGTGCCAGCAGCCTGCGGGGGCGGGACACCGGGGAGCTGTTTTTT. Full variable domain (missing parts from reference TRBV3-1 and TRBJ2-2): DTAVSQTPKYLVTQMGNDKSIKCEQNLGHDTMYWYKQDSKKFLKIMFSYNNKELIINETVPNRFSPKSPDKAHLNLHINSLELGDSAVYFCASSLRGRDTGELFFGEGSRLTVL.

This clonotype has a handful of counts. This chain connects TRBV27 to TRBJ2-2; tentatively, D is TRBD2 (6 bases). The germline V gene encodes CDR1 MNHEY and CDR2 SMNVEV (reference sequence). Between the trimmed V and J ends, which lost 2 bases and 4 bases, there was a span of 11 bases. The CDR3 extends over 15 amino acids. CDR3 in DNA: TGTGCCAGCAGTTTAGGTTTGGGGGGCACCGGGGAGCTGTTTTTT. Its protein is CASSLGLGGTGELFF.

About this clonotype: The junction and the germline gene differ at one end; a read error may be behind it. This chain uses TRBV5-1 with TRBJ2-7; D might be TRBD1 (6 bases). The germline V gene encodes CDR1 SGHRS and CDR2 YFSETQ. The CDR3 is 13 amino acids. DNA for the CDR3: TGTGCCAGCAGCTTGCCAGGGGTACACGAGCAGTACTTC. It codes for CASSLPGVHEQYF. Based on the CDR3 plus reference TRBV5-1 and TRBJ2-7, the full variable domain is KAGVTQTPRYLIKTRGQQVTLSCSPISGHRSVSWYQQTPGQGLQFLFEYFSETQRNKGNFPGRFSGRQFSNSRSEMNVSTLELGDSALYLCASSLPGVHEQYFGPGTRLTVT.